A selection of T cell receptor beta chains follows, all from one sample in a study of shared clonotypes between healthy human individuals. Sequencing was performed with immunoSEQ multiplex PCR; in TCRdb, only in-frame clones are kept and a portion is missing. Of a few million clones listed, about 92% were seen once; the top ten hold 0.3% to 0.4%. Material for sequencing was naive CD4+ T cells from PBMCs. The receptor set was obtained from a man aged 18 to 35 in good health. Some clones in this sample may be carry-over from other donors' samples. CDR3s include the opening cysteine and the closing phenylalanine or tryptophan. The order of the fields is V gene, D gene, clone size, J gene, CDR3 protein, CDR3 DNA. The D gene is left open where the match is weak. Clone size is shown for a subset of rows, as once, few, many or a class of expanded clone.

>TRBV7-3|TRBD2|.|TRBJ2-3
CASSLNPAGAGTDTQYF
TGTGCCAGCAGCTTAAACCCAGCGGGGGCCGGGACAGATACGCAGTATTTT
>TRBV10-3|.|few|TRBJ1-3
CAITPDVRSGNTIYF
TGTGCCATCACCCCGGACGTTCGCTCTGGAAACACCATATATTTT
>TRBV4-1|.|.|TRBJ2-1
CASSRHNEQFF
TGCGCCAGCAGCCGGCACAATGAGCAGTTCTTC
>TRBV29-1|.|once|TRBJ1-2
CSVEDYRRQGYTF
TGCAGCGTTGAAGATTACAGGCGCCAGGGCTACACCTTC
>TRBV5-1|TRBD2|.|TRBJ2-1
CASSPLAGTSGRRVYNEQFF
TGCGCCAGCAGCCCGCTTGCCGGGACTAGCGGGAGGAGGGTTTACAATGAGCAGTTCTTC
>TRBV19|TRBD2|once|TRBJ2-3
CASSIGPSGSLPDTQYF
TGTGCCAGTAGTATAGGGCCAAGCGGGAGTCTCCCAGATACGCAGTATTTT
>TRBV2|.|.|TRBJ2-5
CASSFLPTGIGTQYF
TGTGCCAGCAGTTTTTTACCGACGGGGATTGGGACCCAGTACTTC
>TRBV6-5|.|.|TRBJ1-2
CASSYTRANYGYTF
TGTGCCAGCAGTTATACGAGGGCTAACTATGGCTACACCTTC
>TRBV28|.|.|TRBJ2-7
CASGRDGPNF
TGTGCCAGCGGCCGTGATGGGCCTAACTTC
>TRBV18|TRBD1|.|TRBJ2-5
CASSPPYRGEETQYF
TGTGCCAGCTCACCACCGTACAGGGGGGAAGAGACCCAGTACTTC
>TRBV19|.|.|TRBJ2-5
CASSPDTARGTQYF
TGTGCCAGTAGCCCTGACACCGCTCGGGGGACCCAGTACTTC
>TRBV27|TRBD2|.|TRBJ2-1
CASRPGTSGNNEQFF
TGTGCCAGCAGGCCCGGGACTAGCGGTAACAATGAGCAGTTCTTC
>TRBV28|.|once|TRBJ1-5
CASSLEENQHF
TGTGCCAGCAGTCTAGAAGAAAACCAGCATTTT
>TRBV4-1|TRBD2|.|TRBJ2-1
CASIKTPPLAGGNNEQFF
TGCGCCAGCATCAAGACCCCCCCCCTAGCGGGAGGGAACAATGAGCAGTTCTTC
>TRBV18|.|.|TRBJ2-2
CASSPTGPTGELFF
TGTGCCAGCTCACCCACAGGTCCAACCGGGGAGCTGTTTTTT
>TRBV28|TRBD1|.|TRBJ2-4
CASSSWDRVAKNIQYF
TGTGCCAGCAGTTCCTGGGACAGGGTAGCCAAAAACATTCAGTACTTC
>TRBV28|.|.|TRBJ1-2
CASSPFRQPSYGYTF
TGTGCCAGCAGTCCCTTCAGACAGCCTTCCTATGGCTACACCTTC
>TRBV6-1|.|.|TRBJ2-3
CASSRRGADTDTQYF
TGTGCCAGCAGCCGCAGGGGAGCGGACACAGATACGCAGTATTTT
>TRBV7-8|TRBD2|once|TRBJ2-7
CASSSSRLAGGYEQYF
TGTGCCAGCAGCTCAAGTCGACTAGCGGGAGGCTACGAGCAGTACTTC
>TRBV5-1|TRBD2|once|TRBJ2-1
CASSLAGGNDEQFF
TGCGCCAGCAGCTTAGCGGGAGGGAACGATGAGCAGTTCTTC
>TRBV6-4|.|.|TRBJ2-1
CASSDSPYNEQFF
TGTGCCAGCAGTGACTCCCCTTACAATGAGCAGTTCTTC
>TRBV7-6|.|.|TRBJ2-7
CASSLERGREQYF
TGTGCCAGCAGCTTAGAAAGGGGTCGAGAGCAGTACTTC
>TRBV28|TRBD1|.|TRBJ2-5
CASSAGQGRQETQYF
TGTGCCAGCAGCGCGGGACAGGGGCGACAAGAGACCCAGTACTTC
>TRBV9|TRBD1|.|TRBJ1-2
CASSSTGDGYTF
TGTGCCAGCAGTTCGACAGGGGACGGCTACACCTTC
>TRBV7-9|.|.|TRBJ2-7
CASSSDSSYEQYF
TGTGCCAGCAGCTCCGACAGCTCCTACGAGCAGTACTTC
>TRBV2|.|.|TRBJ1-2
CASSVGRSDYGYTF
TGTGCCAGCAGTGTGGGCAGATCTGATTATGGCTACACCTTC
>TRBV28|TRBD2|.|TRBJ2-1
CASSLGTSDSREQFF
TGTGCCAGCAGTTTAGGGACTAGCGACTCGCGGGAGCAGTTCTTC
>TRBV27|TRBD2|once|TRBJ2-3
CASRRALFPGLAGSTDTQYF
TGTGCCAGCAGAAGGGCTCTTTTCCCGGGACTAGCGGGCAGCACAGATACGCAGTATTTT
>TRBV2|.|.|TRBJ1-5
CASSTQGERVNQPQHF
TGTGCCAGCAGTACCCAAGGTGAGCGGGTGAATCAGCCCCAGCATTTT
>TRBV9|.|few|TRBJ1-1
CASSVGVGEAFF
TGTGCCAGCAGCGTAGGGGTTGGTGAAGCTTTCTTT
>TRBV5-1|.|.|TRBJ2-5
CASSLTTGRETQYF
TGCGCCAGCAGCCTTACCACAGGGCGAGAGACCCAGTACTTC
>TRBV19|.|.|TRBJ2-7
CASSLGTPSTYEQYF
TGTGCCAGTAGCCTCGGGACACCTAGTACCTACGAGCAGTACTTC
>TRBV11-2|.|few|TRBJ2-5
CASSFTDPTETQYF
TGTGCCAGCAGCTTCACGGACCCTACGGAGACCCAGTACTTC
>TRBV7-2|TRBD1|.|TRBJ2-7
CASTWGGGQGLYEQYF
TGTGCCAGCACTTGGGGAGGAGGACAGGGGCTTTACGAGCAGTACTTC
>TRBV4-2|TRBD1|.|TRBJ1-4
CASSREQGVEWEKLFF
TGTGCCAGCAGCCGAGAACAGGGGGTAGAATGGGAAAAACTGTTTTTT
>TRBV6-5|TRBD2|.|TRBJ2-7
CASSYSSRLAGYEQYF
TGTGCCAGCAGTTACTCGTCTCGACTAGCGGGATACGAGCAGTACTTC
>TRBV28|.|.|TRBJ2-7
CASSLPIISVRSYEQYF
TGTGCCAGCAGTTTACCGATTATTAGCGTTCGCTCCTACGAGCAGTACTTC
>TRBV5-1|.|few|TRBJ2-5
CASSLGGIEETQYF
TGCGCCAGCAGCTTGGGCGGGATCGAAGAGACCCAGTACTTC
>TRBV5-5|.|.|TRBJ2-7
CASSLAQGILYEQYF
TGTGCCAGCAGCTTGGCACAGGGCATCCTCTACGAGCAGTACTTC
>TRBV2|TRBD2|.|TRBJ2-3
CASSPGRGTDTQYF
TGTGCCAGCAGTCCCGGGAGGGGCACAGATACGCAGTATTTT
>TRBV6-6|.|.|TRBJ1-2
CASIATTPSNYGYTF
TGTGCCAGCATCGCAACTACCCCCTCTAACTATGGCTACACCTTC
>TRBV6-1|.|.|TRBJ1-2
CASSEAGSGRRGYGYTF
TGTGCCAGCAGTGAAGCCGGATCCGGGCGAAGGGGCTATGGCTACACCTTC
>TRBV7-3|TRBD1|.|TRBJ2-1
CASSPLGPGQGGEQFF
TGTGCCAGCAGCCCCTTGGGGCCGGGACAGGGTGGGGAGCAGTTCTTC
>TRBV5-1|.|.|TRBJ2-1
CASSLFRSYNEQFF
TGCGCCAGCAGCTTGTTTCGGTCCTACAATGAGCAGTTCTTC
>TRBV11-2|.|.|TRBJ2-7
CASSLQGYEQYF
TGTGCCAGCAGCTTACAGGGATACGAGCAGTACTTC
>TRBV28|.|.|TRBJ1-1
CASSLFGGGRTEAFF
TGTGCCAGCAGTTTATTTGGCGGGGGTAGGACTGAAGCTTTCTTT
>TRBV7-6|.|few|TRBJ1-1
CATGTRGGMNTEAFF
TGTGCCACGGGTACGAGGGGCGGAATGAACACTGAAGCTTTCTTT
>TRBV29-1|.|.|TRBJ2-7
CSVVRGQLHEQYF
TGCAGCGTTGTCCGGGGGCAGCTCCACGAGCAGTACTTC
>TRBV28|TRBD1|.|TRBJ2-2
CASSSRTGWNTGELFF
TGTGCCAGCAGTTCTCGGACAGGGTGGAACACCGGGGAGCTGTTTTTT
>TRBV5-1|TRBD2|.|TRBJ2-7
CASSLVVAGAYEQYF
TGCGCCAGCAGCTTGGTGGTAGCGGGAGCCTACGAGCAGTACTTC
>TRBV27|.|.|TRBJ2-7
CASSFRWTDFYEQYF
TGTGCCAGCAGTTTCCGATGGACCGACTTCTACGAGCAGTACTTC
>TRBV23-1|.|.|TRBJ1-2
CASSQHDTPGPAGYGYTF
TGCGCCAGCAGTCAACATGATACCCCGGGACCCGCGGGCTATGGCTACACCTTC
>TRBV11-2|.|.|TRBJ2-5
CASSSQGPTRLETQYF
TGTGCCAGCAGCTCGCAAGGGCCGACAAGGCTGGAGACCCAGTACTTC
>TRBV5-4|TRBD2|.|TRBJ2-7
CASSSGTSGRANEQYF
TGTGCCAGCAGCTCCGGGACTAGCGGGAGGGCCAACGAGCAGTACTTC
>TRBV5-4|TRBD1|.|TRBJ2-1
CASSSDLGQGFYNEQFF
TGTGCCAGCAGCTCTGACCTGGGACAGGGGTTCTACAATGAGCAGTTCTTC